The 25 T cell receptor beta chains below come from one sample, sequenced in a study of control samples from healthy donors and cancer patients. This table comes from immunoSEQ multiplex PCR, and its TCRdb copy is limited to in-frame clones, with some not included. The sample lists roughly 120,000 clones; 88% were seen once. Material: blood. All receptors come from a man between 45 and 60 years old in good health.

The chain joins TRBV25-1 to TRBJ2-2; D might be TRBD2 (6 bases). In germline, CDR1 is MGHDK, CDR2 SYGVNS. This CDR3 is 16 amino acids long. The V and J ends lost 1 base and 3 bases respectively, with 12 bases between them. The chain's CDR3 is CASSEWGGGYTGELFF. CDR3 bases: TGTGCCAGCAGTGAATGGGGAGGAGGCTACACCGGGGAGCTGTTTTTT.

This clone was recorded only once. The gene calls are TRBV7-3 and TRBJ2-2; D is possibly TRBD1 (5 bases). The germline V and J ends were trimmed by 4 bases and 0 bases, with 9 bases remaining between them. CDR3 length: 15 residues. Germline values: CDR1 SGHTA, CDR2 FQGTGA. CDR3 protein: CASSSSTANTGELFF. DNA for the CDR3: TGTGCCAGCAGCTCGTCGACAGCGAACACCGGGGAGCTGTTTTTT.

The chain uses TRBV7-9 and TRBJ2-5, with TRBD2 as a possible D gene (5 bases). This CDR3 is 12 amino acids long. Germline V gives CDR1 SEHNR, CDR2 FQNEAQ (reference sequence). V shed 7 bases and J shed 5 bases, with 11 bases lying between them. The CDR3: CASNGVTETQYF. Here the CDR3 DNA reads TGTGCCAGCAACGGGGTTACGGAGACCCAGTACTTC.

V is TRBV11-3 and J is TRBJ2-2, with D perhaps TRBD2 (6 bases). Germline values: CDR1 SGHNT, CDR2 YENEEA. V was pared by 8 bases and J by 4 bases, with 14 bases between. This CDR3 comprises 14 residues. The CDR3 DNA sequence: TGTGCCAGCCACCCAGGGAGGTTCACCGGGGAGCTGTTTTTT. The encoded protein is CASHPGRFTGELFF.

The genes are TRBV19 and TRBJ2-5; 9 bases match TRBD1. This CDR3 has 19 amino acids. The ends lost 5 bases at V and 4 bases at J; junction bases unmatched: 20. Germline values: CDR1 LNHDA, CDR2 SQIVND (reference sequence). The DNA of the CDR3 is TGTGCCAGTAGTGCCGGGACAGGGTCGAGTGGAGGTTTCGTAGAGACCCAGTACTTC. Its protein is CASSAGTGSSGGFVETQYF. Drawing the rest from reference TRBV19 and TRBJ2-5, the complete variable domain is DGGITQSPKYLFRKEGQNVTLSCEQNLNHDAMYWYRQDPGQGLRLIYYSQIVNDFQKGDIAEGYSVSREKKESFPLTVTSAQKNPTAFYLCASSAGTGSSGGFVETQYFGPGTRLLVL.

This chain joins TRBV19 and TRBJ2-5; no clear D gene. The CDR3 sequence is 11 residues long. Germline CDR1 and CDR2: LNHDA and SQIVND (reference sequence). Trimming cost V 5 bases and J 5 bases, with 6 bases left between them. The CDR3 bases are TGTGCCAGTAGTTCGATGGAGACCCAGTACTTC. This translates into CASSSMETQYF.

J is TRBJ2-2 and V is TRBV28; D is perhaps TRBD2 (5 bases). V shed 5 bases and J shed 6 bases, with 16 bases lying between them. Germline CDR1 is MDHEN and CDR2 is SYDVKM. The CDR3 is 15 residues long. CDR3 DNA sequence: TGTGCCAGCAGTGGGATCGAGGGATGGGCCGGGGAGCTGTTTTTT. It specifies CASSGIEGWAGELFF.

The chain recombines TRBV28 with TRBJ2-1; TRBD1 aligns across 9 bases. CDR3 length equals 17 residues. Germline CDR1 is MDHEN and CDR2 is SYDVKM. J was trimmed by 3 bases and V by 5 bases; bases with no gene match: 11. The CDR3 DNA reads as TGTGCCAGCAGTCTCTCAACAGGGGGCGGTTTCTACAATGAGCAGTTCTTC. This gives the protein CASSLSTGGGFYNEQFF.

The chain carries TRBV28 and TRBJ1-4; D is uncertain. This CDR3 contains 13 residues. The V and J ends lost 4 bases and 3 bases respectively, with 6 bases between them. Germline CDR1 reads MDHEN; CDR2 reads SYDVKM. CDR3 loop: CASSSQPNEKLFF. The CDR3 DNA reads TGTGCCAGCAGTTCGCAGCCTAATGAAAAACTGTTTTTT.

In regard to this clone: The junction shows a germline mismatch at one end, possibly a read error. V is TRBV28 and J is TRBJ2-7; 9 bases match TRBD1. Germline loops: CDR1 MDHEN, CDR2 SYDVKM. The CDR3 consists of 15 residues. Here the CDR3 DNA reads TGTGCCAGCAGCCAGGACAGGGGATTATATTCGGGTTGGGACTTC. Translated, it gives CASSQDRGLYSGWDF.

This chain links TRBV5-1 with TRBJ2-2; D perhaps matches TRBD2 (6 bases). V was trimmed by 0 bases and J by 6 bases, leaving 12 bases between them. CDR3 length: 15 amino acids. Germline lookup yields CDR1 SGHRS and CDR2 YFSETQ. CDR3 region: CASSLDAGSAGELFF. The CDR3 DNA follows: TGCGCCAGCAGCTTGGACGCGGGGTCGGCCGGGGAGCTGTTTTTT.

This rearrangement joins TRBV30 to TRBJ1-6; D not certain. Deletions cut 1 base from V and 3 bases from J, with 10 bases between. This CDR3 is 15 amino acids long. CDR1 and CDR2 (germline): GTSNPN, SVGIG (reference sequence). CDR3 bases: TGTGCCTGGAGTGGAAGGGTTTACTATAATTCACCCCTCCACTTT. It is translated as CAWSGRVYYNSPLHF.

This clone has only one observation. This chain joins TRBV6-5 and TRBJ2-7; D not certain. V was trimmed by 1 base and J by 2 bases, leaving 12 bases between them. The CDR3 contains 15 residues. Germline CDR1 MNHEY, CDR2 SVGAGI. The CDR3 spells CASSYYPLTTYEQYF. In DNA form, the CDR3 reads TGTGCCAGCAGTTACTACCCCCTCACCACCTACGAGCAGTACTTC.

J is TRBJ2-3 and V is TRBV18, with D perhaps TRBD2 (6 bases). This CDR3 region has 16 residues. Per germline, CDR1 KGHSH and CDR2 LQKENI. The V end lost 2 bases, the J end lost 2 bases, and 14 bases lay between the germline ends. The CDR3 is CASSPLRGAITDTQYF. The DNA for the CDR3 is TGTGCCAGCTCACCATTGCGGGGAGCGATCACAGATACGCAGTATTTT.

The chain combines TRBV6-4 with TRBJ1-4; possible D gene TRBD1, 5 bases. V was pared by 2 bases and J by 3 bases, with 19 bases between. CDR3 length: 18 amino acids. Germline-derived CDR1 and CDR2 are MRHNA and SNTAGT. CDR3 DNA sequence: TGTGCCAGCAGTGACCTCATGGGGGACCGCATATCTAATGAAAAACTGTTTTTT. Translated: CASSDLMGDRISNEKLFF.

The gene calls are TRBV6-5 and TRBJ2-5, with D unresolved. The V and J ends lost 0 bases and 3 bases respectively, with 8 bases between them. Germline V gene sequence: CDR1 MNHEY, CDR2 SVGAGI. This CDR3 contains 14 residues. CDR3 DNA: TGTGCCAGCAGTTACTCGCGCAGAGAAGAGACCCAGTACTTC. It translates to CASSYSRREETQYF.

The CDR3 coding sequence is TGTGCCAGCAGCTGGGGACAGGGGGGCAACTATGGCTACACCTTC. This translates into CASSWGQGGNYGYTF. The rearrangement uses TRBV11-3 and TRBJ1-2; 11 nucleotides line up with TRBD1. Germline V gives CDR1 SGHNT, CDR2 YENEEA. This CDR3 is built from 15 residues. V trimming: 4 bases; J trimming: 2 bases; junction bases outside the gene matches: 3.

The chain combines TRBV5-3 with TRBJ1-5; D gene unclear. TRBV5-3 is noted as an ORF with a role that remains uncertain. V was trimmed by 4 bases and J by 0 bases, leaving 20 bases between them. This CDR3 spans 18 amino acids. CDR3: CARSRWTISDYSNQPQHF. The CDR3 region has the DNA TGTGCCAGAAGCCGATGGACGATTTCGGATTATAGCAATCAGCCCCAGCATTTT.

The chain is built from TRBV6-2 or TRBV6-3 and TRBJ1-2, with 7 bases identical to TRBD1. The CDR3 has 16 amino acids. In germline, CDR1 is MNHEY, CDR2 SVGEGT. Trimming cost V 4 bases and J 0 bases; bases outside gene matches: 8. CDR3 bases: TGTGCCAGCAGTTTCAAGCTCGACAGGGCTAACTATGGCTACACCTTC. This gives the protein CASSFKLDRANYGYTF.

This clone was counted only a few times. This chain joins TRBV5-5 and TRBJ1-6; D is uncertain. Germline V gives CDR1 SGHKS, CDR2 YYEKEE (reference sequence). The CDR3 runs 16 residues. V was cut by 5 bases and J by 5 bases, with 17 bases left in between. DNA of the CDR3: TGTGCCAGCAGTTGGGGTGCCGGGAGCGATAATTCACCCCTCCACTTT. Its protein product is CASSWGAGSDNSPLHF.

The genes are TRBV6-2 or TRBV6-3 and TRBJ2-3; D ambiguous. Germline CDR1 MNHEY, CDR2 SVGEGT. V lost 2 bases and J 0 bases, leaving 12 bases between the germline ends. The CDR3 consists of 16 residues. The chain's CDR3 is CASSYTFGTSTDTQYF. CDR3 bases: TGTGCCAGCAGTTACACTTTTGGCACTAGCACAGATACGCAGTATTTT.

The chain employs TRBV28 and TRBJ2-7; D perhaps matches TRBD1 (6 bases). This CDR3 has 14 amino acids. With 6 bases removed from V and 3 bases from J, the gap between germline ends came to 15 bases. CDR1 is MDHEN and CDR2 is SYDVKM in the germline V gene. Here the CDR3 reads CASSTSRGNYEQYF. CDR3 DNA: TGTGCCAGCAGCACCTCCAGGGGCAACTACGAGCAGTACTTC.

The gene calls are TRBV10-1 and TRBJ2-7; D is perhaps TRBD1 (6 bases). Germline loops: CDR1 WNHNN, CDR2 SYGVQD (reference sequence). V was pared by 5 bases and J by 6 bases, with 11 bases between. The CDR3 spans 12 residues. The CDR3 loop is CASSRGSAEQYF. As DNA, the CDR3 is TGCGCCAGCAGTAGGGGGTCGGCCGAGCAGTACTTC.

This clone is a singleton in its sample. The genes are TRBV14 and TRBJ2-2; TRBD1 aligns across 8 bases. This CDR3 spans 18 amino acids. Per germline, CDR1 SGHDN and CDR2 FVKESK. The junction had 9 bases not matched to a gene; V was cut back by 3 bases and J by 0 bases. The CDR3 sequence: CASSHLGTGLSNTGELFF. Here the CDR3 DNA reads TGTGCCAGCAGCCACCTCGGGACAGGCCTCTCGAACACCGGGGAGCTGTTTTTT.

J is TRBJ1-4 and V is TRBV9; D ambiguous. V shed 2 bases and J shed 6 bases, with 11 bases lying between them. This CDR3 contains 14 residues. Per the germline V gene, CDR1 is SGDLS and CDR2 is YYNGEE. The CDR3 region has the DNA TGTGCCAGCAGCGTGAGGGTGGGCGATGAAAAACTGTTTTTT. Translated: CASSVRVGDEKLFF.